These 13 T cell receptor beta chains were sequenced from one sample in a study of T cell repertoires in ileal Crohn's disease. Libraries were prepared by immunoSEQ multiplex PCR; TCRdb keeps only in-frame clonotypes and omits some of them. The top ten clones hold approximately 11% of a sample with around 510 clones, around nine tenths of them seen once. Time point here: proximal margin of the surgical specimen (macroscopically non-inflamed). The source material was ileal tissue. Receptors originate from an adult with Crohn's disease.

This clone was counted between two and nine times. The chain is built from TRBV11-3 and TRBJ2-7, with D possibly matching TRBD2 (5 bases). V lost 1 base and J lost 4, with 8 bases in between. The V gene's germline CDR1 is SGHNT and CDR2 YENEEA. The CDR3 length is 13 residues. The chain's CDR3 is CASSLGERYEQYF. The CDR3 coding sequence is TGTGCCAGCAGCTTAGGAGAGCGGTACGAGCAGTACTTC. Full variable domain (outside the CDR3, taken from reference TRBV11-3 and TRBJ2-7): EAGVVQSPRYKIIEKKQPVAFWCNPISGHNTLYWYLQNLGQGPELLIRYENEEAVDDSQLPKDRFSAERLKGVDSTLKIQPAELGDSAVYLCASSLGERYEQYFGPGTRLTVT.

The V call is TRBV7-2, the J call TRBJ1-6, with D possibly TRBD1 on 5 matching bases. This CDR3 has 18 residues. V was trimmed by 4 bases and J by 4 bases, leaving 20 bases between them. Germline loops: CDR1 SGHTA, CDR2 FQGNSA. CDR3 amino acids: CASSSSIGALGYNSPLHF. The CDR3, as DNA: TGTGCCAGCAGCTCCTCTATTGGGGCCCTGGGGTATAATTCACCCCTCCACTTT. Using reference TRBV7-2 and TRBJ1-6 for the parts outside the CDR3, the full variable domain is GAGVSQSPSNKVTEKGKDVELRCDPISGHTALYWYRQSLGQGLEFLIYFQGNSAPDKSGLPSDRFSAERTGGSVSTLTIQRTQQEDSAVYLCASSSSIGALGYNSPLHFGNGTRLTVT.

This clone appeared once. This rearrangement joins TRBV2 to TRBJ1-1; 7 nucleotides align to TRBD1. Germline CDR1 reads SNHLY; CDR2 reads FYNNEI. V was pared by 5 bases and J by 4 bases, with 13 bases of the junction left unmatched. The CDR3 extends over 16 amino acids. CDR3 DNA sequence: TGTGCCAGCAGTCCGGAGCAGGGGGTCTTTTCCACTGAAGCTTTCTTT. Translated: CASSPEQGVFSTEAFF.

The CDR3 region has the DNA TGTGCCAGCAAACTTGACAGGGGATCTCTTGCTGAAGCTTTCTTT. Protein: CASKLDRGSLAEAFF. The chain employs TRBV4-2 and TRBJ1-1; 8 bases line up with TRBD1. Trimming at V came to 7 bases and at J to 6 bases, leaving 13 bases not matched to a gene. CDR3 length: 15 amino acids. Germline V CDR1 and CDR2: LGHNA, YNFKEQ.

CDR3 loop: CASSRSGDNNSPLHF. CDR3 coding DNA: TGTGCCAGCAGTCGATCCGGGGACAACAATTCACCCCTCCACTTT. The chain joins TRBV7-2 to TRBJ1-6, with a weak D call TRBD1 (6 bases). Germline CDR1 and CDR2: SGHTA and FQGNSA. With 6 bases removed from V and 7 bases from J, the gap between germline ends came to 16 bases. The CDR3 runs to 15 residues.

The chain couples TRBV5-6 to TRBJ1-1; D remains unclear. CDR1 and CDR2 (germline): SGHDT, YYEEEE. The CDR3 contains 13 residues. V lost 1 base and J lost 8, with 12 bases in between. The CDR3 reads CASSLTATLEAFF. The CDR3, as DNA: TGTGCCAGCAGCTTGACAGCGACCCTAGAAGCTTTCTTT.

The sample holds one count of this clone. The chain uses TRBV7-3 and TRBJ2-6, with D possibly matching TRBD2 (5 bases). Looked up from germline, CDR1 is SGHTA and CDR2 is FQGTGA. Trimming shortened V by 5 bases and J by 0 bases, and 8 bases separated the two germline ends. There are 15 residues in the CDR3. CDR3 amino acids: CASSPGSSGANVLTF. For the CDR3, the DNA is TGTGCCAGCAGCCCGGGGTCCTCTGGGGCCAACGTCCTGACTTTC.

This clone has a handful of counts. CDR3 amino acids: CASSPTLRDDQPQHF. The CDR3 nucleotides are TGTGCCAGCAGCCCAACCTTAAGGGACGATCAGCCCCAGCATTTT. V is TRBV21-1 and J is TRBJ1-5. TRBV21-1 is classified as a pseudogene. This CDR3 spans 15 amino acids.

The J gene is TRBJ1-5, the V gene TRBV6-6; D possibly corresponds to TRBD1 (5 bases). Germline V CDR1 and CDR2: MNHNY, SVGAGI (reference sequence). The CDR3 length is 16 residues. V lost 0 bases and J lost 2, with 11 bases in between. CDR3 coding DNA: TGTGCCAGCAGTTACTCTAGGAGGGGCGGCAATCAGCCCCAGCATTTT. As protein: CASSYSRRGGNQPQHF.

The chain carries TRBV13 and TRBJ1-4, with D tentatively TRBD1 (6 bases). V was trimmed by 5 bases and J by 7 bases, leaving 17 bases between them. The CDR3 runs 15 residues. Germline assignment: CDR1 PRHDT and CDR2 FYEKMQ (reference sequence). CDR3 DNA: TGTGCCAGCAGCCTAAGGGGGGCCCTGGGTGAAAAACTGTTTTTT. It specifies CASSLRGALGEKLFF.

The chain recombines TRBV5-1 with TRBJ1-2, with 8 positions matching TRBD1. The CDR3 consists of 13 residues. Per the germline V gene, CDR1 is SGHRS and CDR2 is YFSETQ. Germline trimming cut 4 bases from V and 7 bases from J; bases unmatched to any gene: 6. CDR3 region: CASSQDGQGGYTF. The CDR3 coding sequence is TGCGCCAGCAGCCAAGACGGACAGGGTGGCTACACCTTC. Combining the CDR3 with reference TRBV5-1 and TRBJ1-2 gives the whole variable domain KAGVTQTPRYLIKTRGQQVTLSCSPISGHRSVSWYQQTPGQGLQFLFEYFSETQRNKGNFPGRFSGRQFSNSRSEMNVSTLELGDSALYLCASSQDGQGGYTFGSGTRLTVV.

The chain employs TRBV6-5 and TRBJ1-1, with a weak D call TRBD1 (6 bases). In germline, CDR1 is MNHEY, CDR2 SVGAGI. V dropped 4 bases and J dropped 5 bases, with 17 bases sitting between them. There are 15 residues in the CDR3. This CDR3 reads CASSSGAGEGTEAFF. CDR3 in DNA: TGTGCCAGCAGTTCAGGGGCGGGGGAAGGGACTGAAGCTTTCTTT.

The chain is built from TRBV5-1 and TRBJ1-6, with 7 nucleotides matching TRBD1. Germline lookup yields CDR1 SGHRS and CDR2 YFSETQ. The CDR3 is 12 residues long. V gave up 4 bases and J gave up 14 bases; unmatched junction bases: 6. The CDR3 DNA follows: TGCGCCAGCAGCGAGTCCAGGGGGGCCCTCCACTTT. Its translation is CASSESRGALHF.